Presented here are 8 T cell receptor beta chains from one specimen sequenced in a study of blood T cell repertoires in COVID-19. The assay was immunoSEQ multiplex PCR, and TCRdb's table has in-frame clones only and misses some. This table holds 120,000 to 150,000 clones, approximately 90% found once. The specimen was peripheral blood. Source of these receptors: a woman aged 80 or over with acute or convalescent COVID-19.

The V and J genes are TRBV3-1 (or the pseudogene TRBV3-2) and TRBJ1-2, with D possibly matching TRBD1 (5 bases). The CDR3 runs to 14 residues. V dropped 8 bases and J dropped 6 bases, with 19 bases sitting between them. Germline CDR1 is LGHDT and CDR2 is YNNKEL (reference sequence). The CDR3 here is CASATRGGGDGYTF. The CDR3 DNA sequence: TGTGCCAGCGCGACTAGGGGTGGCGGCGATGGCTACACCTTC.

The rearrangement links TRBV28 to TRBJ1-3; 9 positions agree with TRBD1. In germline, CDR1 is MDHEN, CDR2 SYDVKM. This CDR3 is built from 17 residues. The V gene end was trimmed by 5 bases and the J gene end by 2 bases; junction bases not matched to a gene: 10. CDR3: CASSNRGQGGAGNTIYF. In nucleotides, the CDR3 is TGTGCCAGCAGTAACAGGGGGCAAGGGGGTGCTGGAAACACCATATATTTT.

This chain connects TRBV7-9 to TRBJ2-3; a possible D gene is TRBD2 (5 bases). V was pared by 5 bases and J by 4 bases, with 10 bases between. The CDR3 covers 13 residues. Looked up from germline, CDR1 is SEHNR and CDR2 is FQNEAQ (reference sequence). CDR3 in amino acids: CASSHVASDTQYF. The CDR3 DNA reads TGTGCCAGCAGCCATGTAGCGTCAGATACGCAGTATTTT.

This clone was detected only once. This sequence joins TRBV9 and TRBJ1-4; perhaps TRBD1 as D (6 bases). This CDR3 is built from 16 residues. Germline V gives CDR1 SGDLS, CDR2 YYNGEE. The V and J ends lost 2 bases and 7 bases respectively, with 18 bases between them. CDR3 protein: CASSVRPTGLGEKLFF. CDR3 DNA sequence: TGTGCCAGCAGCGTGAGACCCACAGGGCTAGGTGAAAAACTGTTTTTT.

This clone appeared once. The V and J genes are TRBV11-1 and TRBJ2-3; TRBD1 is a possible D gene (6 bases). Trimming left V 3 bases short and J 0 bases short, with 10 bases between. This CDR3 spans 15 amino acids. Germline V lookup: CDR1 SGHAT, CDR2 FQDESV (reference sequence). The CDR3 nucleotides are TGTGCCAGCAGCTTCGGGACACCTAGCACAGATACGCAGTATTTT. Protein sequence: CASSFGTPSTDTQYF.

V and J are TRBV12-3 or TRBV12-4 and TRBJ1-2, with 8 bases identical to TRBD1. This CDR3 is 13 amino acids long. With 5 bases clipped from V and 3 bases from J, the junction kept 2 bases outside the gene matches. The CDR3 loop reads CASSPTGDYGYTF. DNA of the CDR3: TGTGCCAGCAGTCCGACAGGGGACTATGGCTACACCTTC.

The chain has TRBV29-1 and TRBJ1-1; 8 bases are shared with TRBD1. CDR1 is SQVTM, CDR2 ANQGSEA, per germline. There are 13 residues in the CDR3. Trimming at V came to 5 bases and at J to 2 bases, leaving 4 bases not matched to a gene. The CDR3 DNA reads as TGCAGCGTTAGACAGGGGTTTAACACTGAAGCTTTCTTT. Translation: CSVRQGFNTEAFF.

The chain combines TRBV29-1 with TRBJ1-1; D is possibly TRBD1 (5 bases). Germline V gives CDR1 SQVTM, CDR2 ANQGSEA. This CDR3 region has 14 residues. The ends were cut back, 3 bases at V and 4 bases at J, with 15 bases in the middle. The CDR3 sequence is CSVDSHFGGTEAFF. The CDR3 coding sequence is TGCAGCGTTGATTCCCATTTCGGGGGCACTGAAGCTTTCTTT.